These T cell receptor beta chains were read from a single sample in a study of response to subunit inactivated influenza vaccine. TCRdb recomputed calls from the RT-PCR reads with MiXCR, one row per CDR3 protein. Among under 950,000 distinct CDR3 sequences listed, 21% were seen once. The specimen was PBMCs from blood, collected roughly 5 days after vaccination. All receptors derive from a man in his forties or fifties who received an inactivated influenza vaccine. Each CDR3 is given with its conserved first and last residue. A D gene is named only where the DNA matches it firmly. Some rows have no size entry. The others give once, few or many, or a class for an expanded clone.

>.|.|TRBV4-2|TRBJ2-1
CASSPAWVGSYNEQFF
TGTGCCAGCAGCCCCGCCTGGGTGGGCTCCTACAATGAGCAGTTCTTC
>.|.|TRBV7-8|TRBJ2-7
CASSLWGTEQYF
TGTGCCAGCAGCTTATGGGGGACCGAGCAGTACTTC
>TRBD2|few|TRBV7-2|TRBJ2-7
CASSSLAGTYEQYF
TGTGCCAGCAGCTCTCTAGCGGGGACCTACGAGCAGTACTTC
>TRBD2|.|TRBV4-3|TRBJ2-1
CASSLILAGDYNEQFF
TGCGCCAGCAGCCTTATACTAGCGGGGGACTACAATGAGCAGTTCTTC
>.|.|TRBV4-2|TRBJ1-5
CASSQLNLGGVNQPQHF
TGTGCCAGCAGCCAACTTAACCTAGGGGGGGTCAATCAGCCCCAGCATTTT
>TRBD1|.|TRBV12-3/TRBV12-4|TRBJ1-5
CASRQGMNQPQHF
TGTGCCAGCCGACAGGGGATGAATCAGCCCCAGCATTTT
>TRBD1|few|TRBV5-1|TRBJ1-3
CASSLTGEPNTIYF
TGCGCCAGCAGCTTGACAGGGGAACCCAACACCATATATTTT
>TRBD1|.|TRBV7-2|TRBJ2-7
CASDSGTGGYEQYF
TGTGCCAGCGATTCAGGGACAGGAGGCTACGAGCAGTACTTC
>.|.|TRBV4-3|TRBJ2-3
CASSPYKGGAGTQYF
TGCGCCAGCAGCCCGTATAAAGGCGGCGCAGGTACGCAGTATTTT
>TRBD2|few|TRBV20-1|TRBJ2-1
CSAILAGVDEQFF
TGCAGTGCTATACTAGCGGGGGTTGATGAGCAGTTCTTC
>TRBD2|.|TRBV5-1|TRBJ2-1
CASSLGSLAGAYNEQFF
TGCGCCAGCAGCTTGGGGAGTCTAGCGGGAGCCTACAATGAGCAGTTCTTC
>TRBD2|.|TRBV11-2|TRBJ2-3
CASNRGGADTQYF
TGTGCCAGCAACCGGGGGGGGGCAGATACGCAGTATTTT
>.|.|TRBV7-9|TRBJ2-7
CASSFAGNLKSSYEQYF
TGTGCCAGCAGCTTCGCCGGCAATCTCAAGAGCTCCTACGAGCAGTACTTC
>TRBD2|.|TRBV11-2|TRBJ2-5
CASSLSSSGGPHQETQYF
TGTGCCAGCAGCTTGTCTTCTAGCGGGGGCCCCCACCAAGAGACCCAGTACTTC
>.|few|TRBV5-1|TRBJ2-1
CASRRTRHEQFF
TGCGCCAGCAGAAGAACCCGACATGAGCAGTTCTTC
>TRBD2|.|TRBV4-1|TRBJ2-7
CASSQSPLLAGFREQYF
TGCGCCAGCAGCCAATCTCCCCTACTAGCGGGGTTTCGCGAGCAGTACTTC
>TRBD1|.|TRBV28|TRBJ2-7
CASSLLTRTGLESYEQYF
TGTGCCAGCAGTTTACTTACTAGGACAGGGCTGGAGTCGTATGAGCAGTACTTC
>.|few|TRBV5-1|TRBJ1-1
CASSLVGKPNTEAFF
TGCGCCAGCAGCTTGGTTGGGAAACCTAACACTGAAGCTTTCTTT
>TRBD2|few|TRBV29-1|TRBJ2-1
CSSRTGAGPQGQFF
TGCAGCTCCCGTACTGGAGCGGGACCTCAGGGACAGTTCTTC
>.|few|TRBV9|TRBJ2-3
CASSVDPSVYTDTQYF
TGTGCCAGCAGCGTAGACCCTAGCGTTTACACAGATACGCAGTATTTT
>.|.|TRBV12-3/TRBV12-4|TRBJ1-1
CASRLGTGEAFF
TGTGCCAGCAGGCTTGGGACCGGTGAAGCTTTCTTT
>.|few|TRBV7-2|TRBJ1-2
CASNTGRVNYGYTF
TGTGCCAGTAACACCGGGAGAGTTAACTATGGCTACACCTTC
>.|.|TRBV29-1|TRBJ2-1
CSVRMRVSYNEQFF
TGCAGCGTCCGAATGAGGGTCTCCTACAATGAGCAGTTCTTC
>.|few|TRBV12-3/TRBV12-4|TRBJ2-1
CASTRTVRGEQFF
TGTGCCAGCACCAGGACAGTCCGGGGTGAGCAGTTCTTC
>.|.|TRBV6-1|TRBJ2-2
CASSHGFTGELFF
TGTGCCAGCAGCCACGGATTCACCGGGGAGCTGTTTTTT
>TRBD2|.|TRBV9|TRBJ2-1
CASSVVFSSGRNEQFF
TGTGCCAGCAGCGTAGTCTTTTCTAGCGGGAGAAATGAGCAGTTCTTC
>.|.|TRBV5-1|TRBJ2-7
CASSLIGQSYEQYF
TGCGCCAGCAGCTTGATAGGGCAAAGCTACGAGCAGTACTTC
>TRBD2|many|TRBV12-3/TRBV12-4|TRBJ2-7
CASTTGTSRSEQYF
TGTGCCAGCACTACAGGGACTAGCCGGAGCGAGCAGTACTTC
>.|.|TRBV29-1|TRBJ2-7
CSAALVDEQYF
TGCAGCGCCGCCTTAGTGGACGAGCAGTACTTC
>.|.|TRBV29-1|TRBJ2-2
CSFARRETGELFF
TGCAGCTTTGCCAGGAGGGAAACCGGGGAGCTGTTTTTT
>.|.|TRBV5-1|TRBJ1-1
CASGMGANTEAFF
TGCGCCAGCGGAATGGGAGCGAACACTGAAGCTTTCTTT
>TRBD2|few|TRBV12-3/TRBV12-4|TRBJ2-5
CASSLEAGGGTETQYF
TGTGCCAGCAGTTTGGAGGCCGGGGGGGGCACTGAGACCCAGTACTTC
>TRBD1|once|TRBV5-6|TRBJ1-6
CASSPDRVGSPLHF
TGTGCCAGCAGCCCGGACAGGGTCGGTTCACCCCTCCACTTT
>.|few|TRBV6-1|TRBJ1-6
CASNKGVISDSPLHF
TGTGCCAGCAACAAAGGGGTCATTTCGGATTCACCCCTCCACTTT
>TRBD1|.|TRBV9|TRBJ2-1
CASSVAASGTGINEQFF
TGTGCCAGCAGCGTAGCGGCGTCCGGGACAGGGATCAATGAGCAGTTCTTC
>.|few|TRBV12-3/TRBV12-4|TRBJ1-3
CASKSRNTIYF
TGTGCCAGCAAATCTCGAAACACCATATATTTT
>TRBD2|.|TRBV5-1|TRBJ2-1
CASSFPSGSEDEQFF
TGCGCCAGCAGCTTCCCTAGCGGGAGCGAGGATGAGCAGTTCTTC
>.|few|TRBV20-1|TRBJ2-1
CSAFLLRSSYNEQFF
TGCAGTGCTTTCTTACTAAGGAGCTCCTACAATGAGCAGTTCTTC
>.|.|TRBV5-5|TRBJ2-2
CASSWAMGPGTGELFF
TGTGCCAGCAGCTGGGCTATGGGGCCGGGCACCGGGGAGCTGTTTTTT
>.|once|TRBV7-9|TRBJ2-6
CAVPGLRSGANVLTF
TGTGCCGTCCCGGGACTCCGCTCTGGGGCCAACGTCCTGACTTTC
>.|.|TRBV11-2|TRBJ2-3
CASSLGTPTSTDTQYF
TGTGCCAGCAGCTTGGGGACGCCGACTAGCACAGATACGCAGTATTTT
>TRBD2|.|TRBV7-9|TRBJ2-3
CASSVGLAGGADTQYF
TGTGCCAGCAGCGTCGGACTAGCGGGGGGTGCAGATACGCAGTATTTT
>TRBD2|.|TRBV5-5|TRBJ2-3
CASSLVLAGNTDTQYF
TGTGCCAGCAGCTTGGTCCTAGCGGGGAACACAGATACGCAGTATTTT
>.|few|TRBV6-1|TRBJ1-1
CASKGRKANTEAFF
TGTGCCAGCAAAGGACGGAAAGCAAACACTGAAGCTTTCTTT
>.|.|TRBV7-2|TRBJ2-4
CASSLGGRGRNIQYF
TGTGCCAGCAGCTTAGGAGGGAGAGGTAGAAACATTCAGTACTTC
>.|.|TRBV3-1|TRBJ1-1
CASSQEGPAAFF
TGTGCCAGCAGCCAAGAAGGCCCTGCAGCTTTCTTT
>.|few|TRBV4-2|TRBJ2-7
CASSQEGEVYEQYF
TGTGCCAGCAGCCAAGAAGGGGAAGTCTACGAGCAGTACTTC
>.|many|TRBV7-8|TRBJ1-1
CASSVRRANTEAFF
TGTGCCAGCAGCGTTAGAAGGGCGAACACTGAAGCTTTCTTT
>.|few|TRBV14|TRBJ2-1
CASTLEGGSYNEQFF
TGTGCCAGCACCCTCGAGGGTGGCTCCTACAATGAGCAGTTCTTC
>.|few|TRBV5-1|TRBJ2-1
CASSLGGAPQFF
TGCGCCAGCAGCTTGGGGGGCGCTCCTCAGTTCTTC
>.|.|TRBV4-1|TRBJ1-4
CASSLTGEGNEKLFF
TGCGCCAGCAGCTTGACCGGCGAGGGGAATGAAAAACTGTTTTTT
>.|.|TRBV20-1|TRBJ1-4
CSARVGSANEKLFF
TGCAGTGCTAGAGTAGGGAGTGCTAATGAAAAACTGTTTTTT
>.|.|TRBV14|TRBJ2-5
CASSFLGASQETQYF
TGTGCCAGCAGCTTCCTCGGTGCGTCCCAAGAGACCCAGTACTTC
>.|.|TRBV20-1|TRBJ2-3
CSARDPVVNTQYF
TGCAGTGCTAGGGACCCCGTAGTGAATACGCAGTATTTT
>.|.|TRBV20-1|TRBJ2-7
CSARDPDEQYF
TGCAGTGCTAGAGATCCCGACGAGCAGTACTTC
>TRBD2|few|TRBV10-3|TRBJ2-7
CAIRAGATYEQYF
TGTGCCATAAGAGCGGGGGCCACCTACGAGCAGTACTTC
>.|.|TRBV5-6|TRBJ2-2
CASGQTVNTGELFF
TGTGCCAGCGGACAGACAGTAAACACCGGGGAGCTGTTTTTT
>.|.|TRBV3-1|TRBJ2-7
CASSQTTGRSFGYEQYF
TGTGCCAGCAGCCAGACAACCGGGAGATCTTTCGGGTACGAGCAGTACTTC